Included here is one T cell receptor (beta chain) sequence, with context. Its antigen is unknown. The source of the sample is a study of cytomegalovirus exposure and HLA in healthy donors. Primers included in the PCR were 60 Vbeta and 13 Jbeta primers. Sequencing used immunoSEQ multiplex PCR; TCRdb keeps in-frame clones, though not all of them. The repertoire holds under 150,000 clones, with more than 70% as singletons. The CDR3 is made up of 15 amino acids. Deletions cut 5 bases from V and 6 bases from J, with 17 bases between. Germline assignment: CDR1 SEHNR and CDR2 FQNEAQ (reference sequence). Whole-study results and caveats: Earlier analysis looked at TCR beta V segments, and most were productive about 87% or about 30% of the time. Researchers had no immune exposure information except CMV serostatus available. Upon later analysis, TCR association rates were observed to vary by HLA locus, being highest for DRB1 and lowest for HLA-C.

Sequencing input: PBMCs. V and J are TRBV7-9 and TRBJ2-1; D gene uncertain. The receptor was isolated from a man aged 45 to 65 in good health and CMV-seropositive. The chain's CDR3 is CASSPSRGRTNEQFF. Here the CDR3 DNA reads TGTGCCAGCAGCCCATCCCGTGGGCGCACCAATGAGCAGTTCTTC.